This is a list of T cell receptor beta chains from one sample in a study of OX40 agonist ivuxolimab in advanced cancers. The data were produced by immunoSEQ multiplex PCR, yet TCRdb's version contains in-frame clones alone and is incomplete. The table lists about 82,000 clones, about 90% of them singletons. The material was CD4+ or CD8+ T cells sorted from blood, obtained in a trial of the OX40 agonist ivuxolimab. The origin of the receptors is an adult with an advanced solid tumor such as melanoma, head and neck, liver or kidney cancer. CDR3s include the opening cysteine and the closing phenylalanine or tryptophan. D genes are given only for firm matches. Where a row states a size, it is once, few, many or the class of an expanded clone; other rows omit it.

J gene,D gene,clone size,V gene,CDR3 DNA,CDR3 protein
TRBJ1-4,TRBD1,-,TRBV4-1,TGCGCCAGCAGCCACCTACCGGGACAGGGGAACGAAAAACTGTTTTTT,CASSHLPGQGNEKLFF
TRBJ2-7,TRBD1,-,TRBV7-9,TGTGCCAGCAGCCCCTCAGGGACAGGGGGATACGAGCAGTACTTC,CASSPSGTGGYEQYF
TRBJ1-2,TRBD1,few,TRBV27,TGTGCCACTAGGACAGGGCCCTTC,CATRTGPF
TRBJ2-7,-,-,TRBV29-1,TGCAGCGTTGTAGAAAGGGTCTCCTACGAGCAGTACTTC,CSVVERVSYEQYF
TRBJ2-5,TRBD1,-,TRBV6-4,TGTGCCAGCAGCCCAACTAGGACAGGGGGCCATGAGACCCAGTACTTC,CASSPTRTGGHETQYF
TRBJ2-3,TRBD2,-,TRBV9,TGTGCCAGCAGCGATAGGCTAGCGGGGGGGCACAAAACAGATACGCAGTATTTT,CASSDRLAGGHKTDTQYF
TRBJ1-5,-,once,TRBV10-2,TGCGCCAGCAGTGAGCTCCCGGGGAATAGCAATCAGCCCCAGCATTTT,CASSELPGNSNQPQHF
TRBJ2-7,-,once,TRBV7-6,TGTGCCAGCAGCTTAGCCGGGTATACCTACGAGCAGTACTTC,CASSLAGYTYEQYF
TRBJ2-1,TRBD2,-,TRBV6-5,TGTGCCAGCAGTTACTCAGCACTAGCGGGGCATGAGCAGTTCTTC,CASSYSALAGHEQFF
TRBJ2-5,TRBD1,-,TRBV29-1,TGCAGCGTTGGTGAAGCCGGGACAGGAGATCAAGAGACCCAGTACTTC,CSVGEAGTGDQETQYF
TRBJ2-3,TRBD2,-,TRBV10-2,TGCGCCAGCAAAACTAGCGGGGCCCTCACAGATACGCAGTATTTT,CASKTSGALTDTQYF
TRBJ2-2,-,-,TRBV29-1,TGCAGCGTTGTTTGGGTCGGGGAGCTGTTTTTT,CSVVWVGELFF
TRBJ2-7,TRBD2,-,TRBV4-2,TGTGCCAGCAGCCATGGGACTAGCGAGGGACACGAGCAGTACTTC,CASSHGTSEGHEQYF
TRBJ1-2,TRBD1,-,TRBV29-1,TGCAGCGTACCCAGGGGGGACTATGGCTACACCTTC,CSVPRGDYGYTF
TRBJ1-1,TRBD1,-,TRBV7-9,TGTGCCAGCAGACCAAATTTAGGGACAGGGAACACTGAAGCTTTCTTT,CASRPNLGTGNTEAFF
TRBJ2-7,TRBD2,-,TRBV18,TGTGCCAGCTCACCTGGGGATAGCGGGGTTTCCTACGAGCAGTACTTC,CASSPGDSGVSYEQYF
TRBJ2-3,TRBD2,-,TRBV9,TGTGCCAGCACCCCCTCGGCGGGGGGGCCCGAAGATACGCAGTATTTT,CASTPSAGGPEDTQYF
TRBJ2-3,-,-,TRBV6-4,TGTGCCAGCAGTGACCTCGGACTAATCACAGATACGCAGTATTTT,CASSDLGLITDTQYF
TRBJ2-7,-,-,TRBV7-2,TGTGCCAGCAGCCCCTCCTCGAGCGAGCAGTACTTC,CASSPSSSEQYF
TRBJ2-2,TRBD1,-,TRBV27,TGTGCCAGCAGTCCGCTTGGACAGGGTATTTCCGGGGAGCTGTTTTTT,CASSPLGQGISGELFF
TRBJ2-7,-,-,TRBV5-1,TGCGCCAGCAGTCAAAAACCGGGACATCGGTCCGACGAGCAGTACTTC,CASSQKPGHRSDEQYF
TRBJ2-3,TRBD1,-,TRBV5-6,TGTGCCAGCAGCTCCCTCGGGACAGGCACAGATACGCAGTATTTT,CASSSLGTGTDTQYF